This TCR beta chain was observed in a study of blood T cell repertoires in COVID-19. This clone was picked up a small number of times. Trimming shortened V by 1 base and J by 5 bases, and 6 bases separated the two germline ends. The germline gives CDR1 SNHLY, CDR2 FYNNEI. The CDR3 extends over 13 amino acids. The method was immunoSEQ multiplex PCR; TCRdb's version includes in-frame clones alone and lacks a portion of them. The sample shows 200,000 to 250,000 clones, approximately 88% of them seen only once. This TCR came from a man younger than 35 with acute COVID-19. This chain links TRBV2 with TRBJ1-5; D might be TRBD1 (6 bases). Sequenced sample: PBMCs or T cells enriched from blood (not recorded which). The CDR3 region is CASSEDRDQPQHF. For the CDR3, the DNA is TGTGCCAGCAGTGAAGACAGGGATCAGCCCCAGCATTTT.